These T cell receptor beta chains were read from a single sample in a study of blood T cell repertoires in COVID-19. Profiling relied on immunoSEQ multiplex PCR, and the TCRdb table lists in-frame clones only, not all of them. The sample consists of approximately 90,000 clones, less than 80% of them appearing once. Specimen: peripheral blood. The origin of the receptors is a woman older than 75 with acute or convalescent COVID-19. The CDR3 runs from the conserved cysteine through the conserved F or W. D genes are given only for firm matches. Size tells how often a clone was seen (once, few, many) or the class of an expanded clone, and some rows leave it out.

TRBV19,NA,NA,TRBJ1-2,CASSIEINYGYTF,TGTGCCAGTAGTATTGAGATTAACTATGGCTACACCTTC
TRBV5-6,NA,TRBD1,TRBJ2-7,CASSFLGQGTYEQYF,TGTGCCAGCAGCTTCTTGGGACAGGGGACCTACGAGCAGTACTTC
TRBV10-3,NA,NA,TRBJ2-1,CAISESGDNEQFF,TGTGCCATCAGTGAGTCAGGGGATAATGAGCAGTTCTTC
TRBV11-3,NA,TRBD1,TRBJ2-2,CASSSGQGTGELFF,TGTGCCAGCAGCTCGGGACAGGGGACCGGGGAGCTGTTTTTT
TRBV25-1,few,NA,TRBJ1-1,CASSDRGNTEAFF,TGTGCCAGCAGTGATCGGGGTAACACTGAAGCTTTCTTT
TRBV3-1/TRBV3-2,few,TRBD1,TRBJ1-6,CASSQGGTGKVSPLHF,TGTGCCAGCAGCCAAGGCGGGACAGGGAAGGTCTCACCCCTCCACTTT
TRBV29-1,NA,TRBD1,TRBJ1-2,CSVVDRELGGYTF,TGCAGCGTTGTCGACAGGGAATTAGGCGGCTACACCTTC
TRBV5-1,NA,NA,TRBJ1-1,CASSLGQSTEAFF,TGCGCCAGCAGCTTGGGACAGTCCACTGAAGCTTTCTTT
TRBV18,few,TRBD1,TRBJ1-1,CASSPLTGTGNTEAFF,TGTGCCAGCTCACCTTTAACCGGGACAGGGAACACTGAAGCTTTCTTT
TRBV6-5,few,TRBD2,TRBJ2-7,CASRPPGGRTYEQYF,TGTGCCAGCAGACCCCCGGGGGGTCGTACCTACGAGCAGTACTTC
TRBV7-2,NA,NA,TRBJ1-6,CASSGDGGFYNSPLHF,TGTGCCAGCAGCGGGGACGGGGGATTCTATAATTCACCCCTCCACTTT
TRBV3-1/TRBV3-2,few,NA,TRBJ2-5,CASSQYQGKETQYF,TGTGCCAGCAGCCAATACCAGGGTAAAGAGACCCAGTACTTC
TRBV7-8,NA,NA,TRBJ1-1,CASSLEPGRSEAFF,TGTGCCAGCAGCTTAGAACCCGGGAGGTCTGAAGCTTTCTTT
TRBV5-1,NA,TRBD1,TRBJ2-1,CASSAGQGAVYNEQFF,TGCGCCAGCAGCGCGGGACAGGGGGCGGTTTACAATGAGCAGTTCTTC
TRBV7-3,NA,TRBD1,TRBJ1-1,CASSPSMTGLTEAFF,TGTGCCAGCAGCCCTTCCATGACAGGGTTGACTGAAGCTTTCTTT
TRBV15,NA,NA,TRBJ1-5,CATGAYLGQPQHF,TGTGCCACCGGGGCGTACCTTGGCCAGCCCCAGCATTTT
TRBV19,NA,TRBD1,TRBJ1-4,CASSGRTGSREKLFF,TGTGCCAGTAGTGGCCGGACAGGTTCACGGGAAAAACTGTTTTTT
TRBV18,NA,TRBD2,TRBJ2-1,CASSPPLAGGYNEQFF,TGTGCCAGCTCACCACCCCTAGCGGGGGGTTACAATGAGCAGTTCTTC
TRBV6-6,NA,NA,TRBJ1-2,CASRVAQGLIDGYTF,TGTGCCAGCAGGGTGGCCCAGGGATTAATAGATGGCTACACCTTC
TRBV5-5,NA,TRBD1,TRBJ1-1,CASNRQGGIWNTEAFF,TGTGCCAGCAACAGACAGGGCGGGATTTGGAACACTGAAGCTTTCTTT
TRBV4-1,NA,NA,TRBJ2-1,CASSQVRENEQFF,TGCGCCAGCAGCCAAGTTCGTGAGAATGAGCAGTTCTTC
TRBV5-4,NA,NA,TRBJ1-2,CASSYLTANYGYTF,TGTGCCAGCAGCTATCTGACAGCTAACTATGGCTACACCTTC
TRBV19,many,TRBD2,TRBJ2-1,CASSIGGNEQFF,TGTGCCAGTAGTATCGGGGGGAATGAGCAGTTCTTC
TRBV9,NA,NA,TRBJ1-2,CASSLVGGNYGYTF,TGTGCCAGCAGCTTAGTGGGGGGGAACTATGGCTACACCTTC
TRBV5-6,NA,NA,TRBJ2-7,CASSLARALGPYEQYF,TGTGCCAGCAGCTTGGCCCGGGCCCTGGGGCCCTACGAGCAGTACTTC
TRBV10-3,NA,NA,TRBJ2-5,CAINQGIGQETQYF,TGTGCCATCAACCAGGGGATCGGTCAAGAGACCCAGTACTTC
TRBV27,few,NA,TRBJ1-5,CASSLGGGISNQPQHF,TGTGCCAGCAGTTTAGGGGGGGGCATAAGCAATCAGCCCCAGCATTTT
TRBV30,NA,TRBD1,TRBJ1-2,CAWSRGQGYYGYTF,TGTGCCTGGAGCCGAGGACAGGGATACTATGGCTACACCTTC
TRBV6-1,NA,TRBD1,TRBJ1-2,CASSETDREGYTF,TGTGCCAGCAGTGAAACCGACAGGGAGGGCTACACCTTC
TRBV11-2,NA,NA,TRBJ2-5,CASSLDNGGETQYF,TGTGCCAGCAGCTTAGATAACGGAGGAGAGACCCAGTACTTC
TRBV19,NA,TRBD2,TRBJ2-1,CASRGWASGGQEQFF,TGTGCCAGTAGGGGTTGGGCTAGCGGGGGACAAGAGCAGTTCTTC
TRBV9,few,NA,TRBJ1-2,CASSIQGRYGYTF,TGTGCCAGCAGCATCCAGGGTCGATACGGCTACACCTTC
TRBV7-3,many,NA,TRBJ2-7,CASSLTRGNEQYF,TGTGCCAGCAGCTTAACGAGAGGGAACGAGCAGTACTTC
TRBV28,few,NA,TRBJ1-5,CASSEGTYYQPQHF,TGTGCCAGCAGTGAAGGGACATATTATCAGCCCCAGCATTTT
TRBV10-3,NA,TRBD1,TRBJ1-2,CAISVNRGDGYTF,TGTGCCATCAGTGTGAACAGGGGTGACGGCTACACCTTC
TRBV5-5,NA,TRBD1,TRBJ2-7,CASSLKGQGIVEQYF,TGTGCCAGCAGCTTGAAGGGACAGGGGATTGTCGAGCAGTACTTC
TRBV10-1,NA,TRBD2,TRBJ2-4,CASSEVGIAGGVLAKNIQYF,TGCGCCAGCAGTGAAGTCGGAATAGCGGGGGGGGTATTAGCCAAAAACATTCAGTACTTC
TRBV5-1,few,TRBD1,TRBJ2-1,CASSPDAGTGNEQFF,TGCGCCAGCAGCCCAGACGCCGGGACAGGGAATGAGCAGTTCTTC
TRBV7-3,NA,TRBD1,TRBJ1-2,CASSLRPGGNYGYTF,TGTGCCAGCAGCTTAAGGCCAGGGGGCAACTATGGCTACACCTTC
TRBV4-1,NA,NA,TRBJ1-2,CASSSGGGSYGYTF,TGCGCCAGCAGCTCGGGAGGGGGAAGCTATGGCTACACCTTC
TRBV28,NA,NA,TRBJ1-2,CASNPPTLYGYTF,TGTGCCAGCAACCCTCCAACTTTATATGGCTACACCTTC
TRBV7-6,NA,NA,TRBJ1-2,CASSPRPGRNYGYTF,TGTGCCAGCAGCCCCCGACCCGGCAGGAACTATGGCTACACCTTC
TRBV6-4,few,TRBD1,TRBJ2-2,CASSRQGAGAGELFF,TGTGCCAGCAGCCGACAGGGGGCCGGGGCCGGGGAGCTGTTTTTT
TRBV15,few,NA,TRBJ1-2,CATSRGEAYGYTF,TGTGCCACCAGCAGAGGGGAGGCCTATGGCTACACCTTC
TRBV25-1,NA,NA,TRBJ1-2,CASSESGTRAIYGYTF,TGTGCCAGCAGTGAATCTGGGACAAGGGCGATCTATGGCTACACCTTC
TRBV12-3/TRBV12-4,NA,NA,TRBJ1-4,CASSSANEKLFF,TGTGCCAGCAGTTCGGCTAATGAAAAACTGTTTTTT
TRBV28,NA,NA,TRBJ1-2,CATGAYGYTF,TGTGCCACGGGAGCCTATGGCTACACCTTC
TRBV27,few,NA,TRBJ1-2,CASSSGVPYGYTF,TGTGCCAGCAGCTCAGGGGTTCCCTATGGCTACACCTTC
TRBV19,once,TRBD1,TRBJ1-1,CASSTWGDRANTEAFF,TGTGCCAGTAGTACTTGGGGTGACAGGGCGAACACTGAAGCTTTCTTT
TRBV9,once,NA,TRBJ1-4,CASSRGTRGEKLFF,TGTGCCAGCAGCCGCGGGACTCGGGGAGAAAAACTGTTTTTT
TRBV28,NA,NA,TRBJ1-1,CASSTPQTEAFF,TGTGCCAGCAGTACCCCTCAGACTGAAGCTTTCTTT